This T cell receptor beta chain emerged from a study of siplizumab effects on memory and regulatory T cells. Per germline, CDR1 MGHDK and CDR2 SYGVNS. V lost 1 base, J lost 2 bases, and 6 bases lay in between. The CDR3 covers 14 residues. Study-level points and caveats: Naive T cells looked more diverse than memory cells, and they looked like major contributors to the alloresponse.

As concerns this clone: No antigen is known for it.

Researchers cocultured the mixed lymphocyte reaction cells at 37°C for five to six days. Sequencing was performed with immunoSEQ multiplex PCR; in TCRdb, only in-frame clones are kept and a portion is missing. The data show 9,500 to 15,000 clones, with around 45% seen just once and 35% to 40% held by the top ten. V gene TRBV25-1 combines with J gene TRBJ1-3; D is ambiguous. The sample consisted of CFSE-low (dividing) CD8+ T cells sorted from an allogeneic mixed lymphocyte reaction. This clonotype was sampled from a human donor in good health; the cells came from an allogeneic mixed lymphocyte reaction. Some clones in this sample may be carry-over from other donors' samples. The CDR3 sequence: CASSEWGTGNTIYF. CDR3 DNA sequence: TGTGCCAGCAGTGAATGGGGAACTGGAAACACCATATATTTT.